This T cell receptor (beta chain) derives from a study of regulatory T cells in long-lasting Graves disease. Notes on the study in general: Newly diagnosed patients had higher TCR diversity than persistent Graves' patients did.

As concerns this clonotype: Its antigen is unidentified.

Arm-PCR of CDR3 regions and iRepertoire HTBI primers were used to build TCR beta libraries. TCRdb called the multiplex PCR reads again in MiXCR, with one record for every CDR3 protein. The sample lists fewer than 500,000 distinct CDR3 sequences, about 16% occurring once. The time point is: newly diagnosed GD, antithyroid drugs for less than 3 months. The TCR library was made from RNA extracted from PBMCs. In addition, the sample was reused for a study of T cells in Graves' hyperthyroidism and ophthalmopathy.

The material sequenced was peripheral blood mononuclear cells (PBMCs), taken at new diagnosis, from a patient treated with antithyroid drugs. The clonotype originates from a man aged 35-49 years with Graves disease.

CDR3 loop: CASSIVVRGNEQFF. In DNA, the CDR3 is TGTGCCAGTAGTATAGTCGTACGTGGGAATGAGCAGTTCTTC. The chain combines TRBV19 with TRBJ2-1, with D unresolved. There are 14 residues in the CDR3. Trimming took off 1 base at V and 7 bases at J, with 11 bases between the two ends. Germline V gives CDR1 LNHDA, CDR2 SQIVND (reference sequence).